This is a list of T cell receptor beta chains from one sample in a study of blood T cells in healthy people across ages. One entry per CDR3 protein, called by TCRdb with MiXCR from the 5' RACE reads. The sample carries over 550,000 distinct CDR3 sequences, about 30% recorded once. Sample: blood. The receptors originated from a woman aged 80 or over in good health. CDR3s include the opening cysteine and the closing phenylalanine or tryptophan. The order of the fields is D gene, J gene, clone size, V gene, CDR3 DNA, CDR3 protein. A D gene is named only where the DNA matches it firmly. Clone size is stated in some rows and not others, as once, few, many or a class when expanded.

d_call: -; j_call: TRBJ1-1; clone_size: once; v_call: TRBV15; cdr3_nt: TGTGCCACCAGGGTGGGGCTGAACACTGAAGCTTTCTTT; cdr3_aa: CATRVGLNTEAFF
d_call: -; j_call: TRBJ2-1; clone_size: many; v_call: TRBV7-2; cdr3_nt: TGTGCCAGCAGCTTATGGAACGGGCGCGTCACGAATGAGCAGTTCTTC; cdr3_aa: CASSLWNGRVTNEQFF
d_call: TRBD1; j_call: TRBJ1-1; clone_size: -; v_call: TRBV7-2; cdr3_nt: TGTGCCAGCAGCTTAGGGGGGACAGGGGCGGCGAACACTGAAGCTTTCTTT; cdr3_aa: CASSLGGTGAANTEAFF
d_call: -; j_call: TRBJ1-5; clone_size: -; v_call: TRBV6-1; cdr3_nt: TGTGCCAGCAGTTTGGAAGTGGGGTTCGCTCAGCCCCAGCATTTT; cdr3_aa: CASSLEVGFAQPQHF
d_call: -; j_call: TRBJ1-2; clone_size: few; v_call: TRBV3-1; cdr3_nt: TGTGCCAGCAGCCAAAACACTAACTATGGCTACACCTTC; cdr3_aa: CASSQNTNYGYTF
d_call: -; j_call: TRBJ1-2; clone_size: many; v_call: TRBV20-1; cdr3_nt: TGCAGTGCTAGTGACGACTATGGCTACACCTTC; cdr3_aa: CSASDDYGYTF
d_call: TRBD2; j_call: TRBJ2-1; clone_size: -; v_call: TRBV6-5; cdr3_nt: TGTGCCAGTAGTTACGTGGGCGGGGGGCTCACCTTTACCAATGAGCAGGTCTTC; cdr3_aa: CASSYVGGGLTFTNEQVF
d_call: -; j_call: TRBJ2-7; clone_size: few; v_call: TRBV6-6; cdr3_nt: TGTGCCAGCAGTTACCACCTGACGAAAACGGAGCAGTACTTC; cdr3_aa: CASSYHLTKTEQYF
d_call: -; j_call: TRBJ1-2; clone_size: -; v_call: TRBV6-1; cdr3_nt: TGTGCCAGCAGTGAAGCTGGGGACTACTATGGCTACACCTTC; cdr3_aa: CASSEAGDYYGYTF
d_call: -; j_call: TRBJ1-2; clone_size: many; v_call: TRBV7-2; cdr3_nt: TGTGCCAGCAGCTTAGGGATAGCTAACTATGGCTACACCTTC; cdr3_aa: CASSLGIANYGYTF
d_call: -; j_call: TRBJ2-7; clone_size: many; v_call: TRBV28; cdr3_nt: TGTGCCAGCAGTCCCGACGGGCAGGGGCCCTACGAGCAGTACTTC; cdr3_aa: CASSPDGQGPYEQYF
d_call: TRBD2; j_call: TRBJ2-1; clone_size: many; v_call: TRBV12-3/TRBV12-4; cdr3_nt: TGTGCCAGCACCAAGGCGGGGGGGATATACAATGAGCAGTTCTTC; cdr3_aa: CASTKAGGIYNEQFF
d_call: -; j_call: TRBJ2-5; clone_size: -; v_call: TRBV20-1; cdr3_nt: TGCAGTGCTAGCCTTGAAGAGACCCAGTACTTC; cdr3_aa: CSASLEETQYF
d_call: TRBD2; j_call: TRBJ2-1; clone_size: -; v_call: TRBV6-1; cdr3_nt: TGTGCCAGCAGTGATGGGACTAGCGGAGCTTCGAATGAGCAGTTCTTC; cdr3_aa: CASSDGTSGASNEQFF
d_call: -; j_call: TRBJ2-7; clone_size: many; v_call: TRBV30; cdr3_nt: TGTGCCTTTTCCGGGCCCCAATACGAGCAGTACTTC; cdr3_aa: CAFSGPQYEQYF
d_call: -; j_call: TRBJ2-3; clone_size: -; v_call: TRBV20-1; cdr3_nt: TGCAGTGCTACGGGCCTCCCCTCGGCAGATACGCAGTATTTT; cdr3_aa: CSATGLPSADTQYF
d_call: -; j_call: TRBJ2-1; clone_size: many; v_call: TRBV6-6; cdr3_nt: TGTGCCAGCAGTTACGGTTCCCGAGACAATGAGCAGTTCTTC; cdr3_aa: CASSYGSRDNEQFF
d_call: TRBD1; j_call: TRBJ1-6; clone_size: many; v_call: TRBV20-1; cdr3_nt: TGCAGTGCTGGGGAGGACAGGGTTGGCTCACCCCTCCACTTT; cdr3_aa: CSAGEDRVGSPLHF
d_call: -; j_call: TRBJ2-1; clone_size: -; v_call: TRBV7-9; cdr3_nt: TGTGCCAGCAGCACAAAGGGTGGAGAGACCCAGTTCTTC; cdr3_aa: CASSTKGGETQFF
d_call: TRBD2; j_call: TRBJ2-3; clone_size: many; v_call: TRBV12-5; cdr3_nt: TGTGCTAGTGGTTTGGCCACTAGCGGGGGGCCCCCAGATACGCAGTATTTT; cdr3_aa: CASGLATSGGPPDTQYF
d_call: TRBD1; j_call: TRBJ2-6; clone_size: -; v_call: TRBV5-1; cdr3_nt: TGCGCCAGCAGCATAGGATCGGGACAGGGCAACGTCCTGACTTTC; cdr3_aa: CASSIGSGQGNVLTF
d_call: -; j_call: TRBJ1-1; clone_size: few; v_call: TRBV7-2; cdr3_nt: TGTGCCAGCAGCTTAGGGGGACGGGACAAGAACACTGAAGCTTTCTTT; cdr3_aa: CASSLGGRDKNTEAFF
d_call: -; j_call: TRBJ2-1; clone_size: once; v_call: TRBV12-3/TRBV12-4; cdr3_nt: TGTGCCAGCACCCAAAACAGGGCCGTCAATGAGCAGTTCTTC; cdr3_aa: CASTQNRAVNEQFF
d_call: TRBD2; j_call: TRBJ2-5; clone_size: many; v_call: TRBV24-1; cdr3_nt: TGTGCCACCAGTGATCCCCTAGCGGGGGACCAAGAGACCCAGTACTTC; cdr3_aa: CATSDPLAGDQETQYF
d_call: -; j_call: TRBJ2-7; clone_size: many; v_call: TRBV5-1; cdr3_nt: TGCGCCAGCAGCTTGGTAAGGACCTCGGATGACGAGCAGTACTTC; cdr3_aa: CASSLVRTSDDEQYF
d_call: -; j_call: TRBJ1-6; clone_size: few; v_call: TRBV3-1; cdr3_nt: TGTGCCAGCAGCGCCGGGACTTATAATTCACCCCTCCACTTT; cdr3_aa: CASSAGTYNSPLHF
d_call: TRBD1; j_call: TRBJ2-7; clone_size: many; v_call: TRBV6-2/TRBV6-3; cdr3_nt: TGTGCCAGCAGTTACTCTGACAGGGCCTACTACGAGCAGTACTTC; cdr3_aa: CASSYSDRAYYEQYF
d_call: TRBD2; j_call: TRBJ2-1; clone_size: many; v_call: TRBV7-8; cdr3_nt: TGTGCCAGCAGCCCTCGGGAGGGTAGCAATGAGCAGTTCTTC; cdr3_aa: CASSPREGSNEQFF
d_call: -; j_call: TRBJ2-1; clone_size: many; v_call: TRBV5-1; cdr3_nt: TGCGCCAGCAGCGACACCACAGGGCCCAATGAGCAGTTCTTC; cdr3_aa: CASSDTTGPNEQFF
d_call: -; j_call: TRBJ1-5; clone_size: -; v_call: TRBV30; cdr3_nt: TGTGCCTGGAGGTCCGGGGCTATCAAGCCCCAGCATTTT; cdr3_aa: CAWRSGAIKPQHF
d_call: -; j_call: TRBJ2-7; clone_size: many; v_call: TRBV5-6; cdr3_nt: TGTGCCAGCAGCTTGCGGGGGGCTAACTCCTACGAGCAGTACTTC; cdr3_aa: CASSLRGANSYEQYF
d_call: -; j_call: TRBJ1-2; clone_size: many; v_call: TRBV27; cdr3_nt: TGTGCCAGCAGTGTAAGAGACACTTTCCTCTATGGCTACACCTTC; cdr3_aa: CASSVRDTFLYGYTF
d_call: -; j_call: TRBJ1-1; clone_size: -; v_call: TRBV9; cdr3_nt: TGTGCCAGCAGCGTAGGGGGGGCGCCGGACACTGAAGCTTTCTTT; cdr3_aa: CASSVGGAPDTEAFF
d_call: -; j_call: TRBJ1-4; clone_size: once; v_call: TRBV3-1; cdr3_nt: TGTGCCAGCAGCCGATCGACAGCAACTAATGAGAAACGGTTTTTT; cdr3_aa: CASSRSTATNEKRFF
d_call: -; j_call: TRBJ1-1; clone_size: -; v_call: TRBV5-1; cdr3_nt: TGCGCCAGCAGCTGGGCGGGGCCGGGGACTATGAACACTGAAGCTTTCTTT; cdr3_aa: CASSWAGPGTMNTEAFF
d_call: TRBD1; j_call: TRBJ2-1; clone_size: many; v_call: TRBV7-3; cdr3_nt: TGTGCCAGCAGCGCCAACCCGACAGGGGTCAATGAGCAGTTCTTC; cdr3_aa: CASSANPTGVNEQFF
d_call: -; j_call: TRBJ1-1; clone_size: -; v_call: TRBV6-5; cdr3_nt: TGTGCCAGCAGACGTTACGGGACTGAAGCTTTCTTT; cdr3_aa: CASRRYGTEAFF
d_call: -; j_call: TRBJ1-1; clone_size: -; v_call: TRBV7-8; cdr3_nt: TGTGCCAGCAGCTTTATAGACAGTGAAGCTTTCTTT; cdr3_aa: CASSFIDSEAFF
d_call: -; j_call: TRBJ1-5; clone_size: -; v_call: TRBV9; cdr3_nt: TGTGCCAGCAGCGTAGACGGAAGCAATCAGCCCCAGCATTTT; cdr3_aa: CASSVDGSNQPQHF
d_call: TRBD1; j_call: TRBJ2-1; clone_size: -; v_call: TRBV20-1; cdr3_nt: TGCAGTGCCAAAATACCGGGACAGGCACACAATGAGCAGTTCTTC; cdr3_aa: CSAKIPGQAHNEQFF
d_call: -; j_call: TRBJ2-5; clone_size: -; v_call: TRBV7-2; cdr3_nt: TGTGCCAGCAGCTTAGTGATAGCCCCTCAAGAGACCCAGTACTTC; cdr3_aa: CASSLVIAPQETQYF
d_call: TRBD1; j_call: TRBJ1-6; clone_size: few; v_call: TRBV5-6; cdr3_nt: TGTGCCAGCACATCGGACAGGGGGACGAGGTATAATTCACCCCTCCACTTT; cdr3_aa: CASTSDRGTRYNSPLHF
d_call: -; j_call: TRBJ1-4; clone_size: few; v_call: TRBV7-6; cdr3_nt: TGTGCCAGCAGCCTCAGGACAAACCTAGGTCGAAAACTGTTTTTT; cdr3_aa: CASSLRTNLGRKLFF
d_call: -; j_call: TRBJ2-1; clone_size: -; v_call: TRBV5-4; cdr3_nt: TGTGCCATCCCAAGACCCCAGGGGGGGGACTACAATGAGCAGTTCTTC; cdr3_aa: CAIPRPQGGDYNEQFF
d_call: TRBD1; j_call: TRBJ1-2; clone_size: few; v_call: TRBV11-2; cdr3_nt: TGTGCCAGCAGCCGAACTGGGACAGGGGTAGGCTACACCTTC; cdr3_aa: CASSRTGTGVGYTF
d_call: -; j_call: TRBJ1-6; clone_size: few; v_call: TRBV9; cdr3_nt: TGTGCCAGCAGCGTTGAAGACAGGAGGCCACCCCTCCACTTT; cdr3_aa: CASSVEDRRPPLHF